This TCR beta chain was sequenced during a study of control samples from healthy donors and cancer patients. Data came from immunoSEQ multiplex PCR; TCRdb stores just in-frame clones and leaves some out. The profile covers about 160,000 clones, with just over 95% appearing a single time and over 1% taken by the ten largest. CDR1 is SNHLY, CDR2 FYNNEI, per germline. The CDR3 has 14 amino acids. The trim removed 7 bases at V and 4 bases at J, leaving 5 bases unmatched. The TCR was taken from a woman aged 30 to 39 in good health. The chain employs TRBV2 and TRBJ2-2, with 8 nucleotides matching TRBD2. The sequenced sample consisted of blood. For the CDR3, the DNA is TGTGCCAGCATGGTAGCGGGATTCACCGGGGAGCTGTTTTTT. Translation: CASMVAGFTGELFF.